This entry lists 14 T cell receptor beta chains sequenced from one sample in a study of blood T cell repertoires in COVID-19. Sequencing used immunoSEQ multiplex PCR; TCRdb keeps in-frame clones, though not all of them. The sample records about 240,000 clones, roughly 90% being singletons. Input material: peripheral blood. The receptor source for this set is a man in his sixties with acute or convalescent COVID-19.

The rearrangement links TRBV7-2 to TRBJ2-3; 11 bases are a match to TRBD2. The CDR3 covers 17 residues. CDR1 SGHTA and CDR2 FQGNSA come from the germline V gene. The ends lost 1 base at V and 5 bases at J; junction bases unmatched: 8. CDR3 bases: TGTGCCAGCAGCTTAGTCAGAGGGCTAGCGGGAGGAGATACGCAGTATTTT. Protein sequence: CASSLVRGLAGGDTQYF.

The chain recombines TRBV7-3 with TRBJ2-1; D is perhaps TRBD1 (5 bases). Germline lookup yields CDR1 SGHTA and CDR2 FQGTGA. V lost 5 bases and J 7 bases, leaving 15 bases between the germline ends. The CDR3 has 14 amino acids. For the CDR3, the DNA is TGTGCCAGCAGCCAGCATCAAGGGGTAAATGAGCAGTTCTTC. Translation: CASSQHQGVNEQFF.

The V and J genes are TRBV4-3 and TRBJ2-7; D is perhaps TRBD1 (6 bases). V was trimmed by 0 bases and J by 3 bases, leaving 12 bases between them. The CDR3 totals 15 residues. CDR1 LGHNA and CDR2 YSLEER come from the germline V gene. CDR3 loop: CASSQDGQGLYEQYF. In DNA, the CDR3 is TGCGCCAGCAGCCAAGATGGCCAGGGGCTCTACGAGCAGTACTTC.

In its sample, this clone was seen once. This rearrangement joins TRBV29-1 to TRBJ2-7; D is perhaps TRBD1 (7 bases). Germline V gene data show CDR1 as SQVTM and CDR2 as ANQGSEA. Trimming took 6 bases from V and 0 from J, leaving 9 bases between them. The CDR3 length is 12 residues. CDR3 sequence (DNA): TGCAGCGTGCGGGACAGCTCCTACGAGCAGTACTTC. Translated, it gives CSVRDSSYEQYF.

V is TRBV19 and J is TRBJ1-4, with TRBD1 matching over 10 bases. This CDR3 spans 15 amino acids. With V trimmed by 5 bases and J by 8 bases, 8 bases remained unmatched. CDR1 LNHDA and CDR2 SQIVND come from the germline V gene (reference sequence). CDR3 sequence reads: CASSATGTGVEKLFF. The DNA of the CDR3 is TGTGCCAGTAGTGCGACCGGGACAGGGGTCGAAAAACTGTTTTTT.

The CDR3: CAWSADRGSSYEQYF. The DNA for the CDR3 is TGTGCCTGGAGCGCGGACAGGGGGAGCTCCTACGAGCAGTACTTC. V is TRBV30 and J is TRBJ2-7; 10 bases agree with TRBD1. The CDR3 length is 15 residues. Germline V gene data show CDR1 as GTSNPN and CDR2 as SVGIG (reference sequence). V was pared by 3 bases and J by 0 bases, with 5 bases of the junction left unmatched.

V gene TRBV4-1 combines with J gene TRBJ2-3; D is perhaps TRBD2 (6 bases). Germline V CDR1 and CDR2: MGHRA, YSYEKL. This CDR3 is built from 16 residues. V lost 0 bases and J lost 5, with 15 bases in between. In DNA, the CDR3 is TGCGCCAGCAGCCAAGAGGACCGCCCGGGAGTAGATACGCAGTATTTT. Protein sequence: CASSQEDRPGVDTQYF.

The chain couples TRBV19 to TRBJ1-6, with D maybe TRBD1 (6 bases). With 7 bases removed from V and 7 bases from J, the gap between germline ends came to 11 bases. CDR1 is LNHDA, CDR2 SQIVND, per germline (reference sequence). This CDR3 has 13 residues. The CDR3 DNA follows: TGTGCCAGTAAGCGGGACATAAATTCACCCCTCCACTTT. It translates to CASKRDINSPLHF.

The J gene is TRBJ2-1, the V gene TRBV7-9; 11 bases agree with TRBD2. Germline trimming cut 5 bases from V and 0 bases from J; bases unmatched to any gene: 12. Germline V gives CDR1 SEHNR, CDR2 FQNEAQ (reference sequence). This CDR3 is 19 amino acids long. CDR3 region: CASSNPGLAALSSYNEQFF. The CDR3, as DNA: TGTGCCAGCAGCAATCCGGGACTAGCGGCCTTGAGCTCCTACAATGAGCAGTTCTTC. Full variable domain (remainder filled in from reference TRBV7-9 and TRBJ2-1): DTGVSQNPRHKITKRGQNVTFRCDPISEHNRLYWYRQTLGQGPEFLTYFQNEAQLEKSRLLSDRFSAERPKGSFSTLEIQRTEQGDSAMYLCASSNPGLAALSSYNEQFFGPGTRLTVL.

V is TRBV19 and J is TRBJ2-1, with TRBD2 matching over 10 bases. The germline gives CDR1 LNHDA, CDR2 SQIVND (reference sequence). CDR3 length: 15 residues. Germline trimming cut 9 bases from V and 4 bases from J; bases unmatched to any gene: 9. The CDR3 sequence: CASEERTSGYNEQFF. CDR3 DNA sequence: TGTGCCAGCGAGGAGAGGACTAGCGGATACAATGAGCAGTTCTTC. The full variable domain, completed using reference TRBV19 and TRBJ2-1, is DGGITQSPKYLFRKEGQNVTLSCEQNLNHDAMYWYRQDPGQGLRLIYYSQIVNDFQKGDIAEGYSVSREKKESFPLTVTSAQKNPTAFYLCASEERTSGYNEQFFGPGTRLTVL.

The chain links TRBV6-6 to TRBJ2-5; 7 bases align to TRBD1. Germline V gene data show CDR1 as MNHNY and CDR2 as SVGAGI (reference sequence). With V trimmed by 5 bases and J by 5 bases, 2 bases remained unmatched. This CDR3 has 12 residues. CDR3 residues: CASSRGLETQYF. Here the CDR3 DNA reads TGTGCCAGCAGTAGGGGGCTGGAGACCCAGTACTTC.

The CDR3, as DNA: TGTGCCAGCAGGGGACCCCCGGAGGGTCTCACTGAAGCTTTCTTT. Its protein is CASRGPPEGLTEAFF. V usage is TRBV11-3 and J usage is TRBJ1-1; possibly TRBD1 for D (5 bases). This CDR3 has 15 amino acids. Trimming took off 6 bases at V and 4 bases at J, with 18 bases between the two ends. The V gene's germline CDR1 is SGHNT and CDR2 YENEEA.

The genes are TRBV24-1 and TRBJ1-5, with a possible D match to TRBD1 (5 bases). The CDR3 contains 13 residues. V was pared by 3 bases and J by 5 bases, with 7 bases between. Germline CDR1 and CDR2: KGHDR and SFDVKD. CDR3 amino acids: CATSDDSYQPQHF. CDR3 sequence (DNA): TGTGCCACCAGTGATGACAGCTATCAGCCCCAGCATTTT.

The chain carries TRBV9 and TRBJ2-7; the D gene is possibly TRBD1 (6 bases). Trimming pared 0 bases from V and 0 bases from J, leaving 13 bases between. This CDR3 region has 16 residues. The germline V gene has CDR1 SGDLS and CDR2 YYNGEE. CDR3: CASSVGSGTPSYEQYF. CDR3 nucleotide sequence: TGTGCCAGCAGCGTAGGATCCGGGACACCCTCCTACGAGCAGTACTTC.